This T cell receptor (beta chain) was recovered during a study of blood T cells in healthy people across ages. In each sample, at least 7 million PBMCs were isolated. Samples each yielded at least 5.5 micrograms of total RNA. A sample-barcoded 5' primer and a J-beta primer mix were used in a second PCR of roughly 7 to 11 cycles. Each cDNA molecule was tagged by a template-switch adaptor that had 12 random nucleotides. TCRdb called the 5' RACE reads again in MiXCR, with one record for every CDR3 protein. The sample carries 700,000 to 1,000,000 distinct CDR3 sequences, around two fifths recorded once. Deletions cut 2 bases from V and 4 bases from J, with 5 bases between. The CDR3 consists of 12 residues. Germline V lookup: CDR1 MNHNY, CDR2 SVGAGI (reference sequence).

V and J are TRBV6-6 and TRBJ1-1; D uncertain. This receptor was obtained from a man between 60 and 75 years old in good health. The sequenced sample consisted of blood. In nucleotides, the CDR3 is TGTGCCAGCAGTTACACGGTCACTGAAGCTTTCTTT. This encodes CASSYTVTEAFF.